This TCR beta chain originates from a study of cytomegalovirus exposure and HLA in healthy donors. Turning to this clone: What it recognizes is unknown.

Both 60 Vbeta primers and 13 Jbeta primers went into the PCR. The data were produced by immunoSEQ multiplex PCR, yet TCRdb's version contains in-frame clones alone and is incomplete. The table has about 82,000 clones, around a tenth seen once. Germline CDR1 SNHLY, CDR2 FYNNEI. The CDR3 is 14 amino acids. Losses at the gene ends were 5 bases for V and 4 bases for J; bases not matched to a gene: 6. Study conclusions and caveats: TCR beta chains numbering some 160 were designated cytomegalovirus-associated.

This TCR derives from a man aged 60-69 years in good health and CMV-seropositive. The chain couples TRBV2 to TRBJ2-3; 7 bases are a match to TRBD1. Sequencing was done on a sample of PBMCs. In nucleotides, the CDR3 is TGTGCCAGCAGTCCCAGGGGGTGGTCAGATACGCAGTATTTT. This gives the protein CASSPRGWSDTQYF. Looking up the rest from reference TRBV2 and TRBJ2-3 gives the full variable domain: EPEVTQTPSHQVTQMGQEVILRCVPISNHLYFYWYRQILGQKVEFLVSFYNNEISEKSEIFDDQFSVERPDGSNFTLKIRSTKLEDSAMYFCASSPRGWSDTQYFGPGTRLTVL.